This section outlines one T cell receptor (beta chain) sequence together with its context. Its antigen is currently unknown. The sample originates from a study of T cell repertoires in cytomegalovirus infection. Overall study context: CMV infection and matching HLA type were both indicated by public TCR beta signatures. Overall study results and limits: Of the TCR beta families, the public ones yielded a cumulative frequency that identified carriers of CMV plus the relevant HLA. The ex vivo response showed dominance by HLA-C-restricted CMV-specific TCR beta clonotypes.

TCRdb independently ran MiXCR on the reads; one entry per CDR3 protein. The sample lists hundreds of thousands of distinct CDR3 sequences; roughly 20% were seen once. Germline CDR1 is LNHDA and CDR2 is SQIVND (reference sequence). The CDR3 spans 15 residues. V gave up 6 bases and J gave up 6 bases; unmatched junction bases: 11. The origin of this receptor is a human donor in good health (CMV status not recorded). Some clones in this sample may be carry-over from other donors' samples. Sample: PBMCs. The rearrangement links TRBV19 to TRBJ1-5, with 7 bases aligning to TRBD1. CDR3 coding DNA: TGTGCCAGTAGAGCGGGGGGGACAGCTTTTCAGCCCCAGCATTTT. This sequence encodes CASRAGGTAFQPQHF.